This paragraph reports one TCR beta chain. Measured with immunoSEQ multiplex PCR; TCRdb has only the in-frame clones, and not every one. This repertoire shows 630,000 or so clones, approximately 87% found once; its top ten account for roughly 0.0094%. This sample is part of a study of shared T cell receptors in the human thymus. Trimming took 0 bases from V and 4 from J, leaving 10 bases between them. The CDR3 contains 14 residues. Germline CDR1 is SGDLS and CDR2 is YYNGEE. These data also formed part of another study, on human thymus T cells. That paper states: The sample donors, healthy Finnish infants, were having corrective surgery for congenital heart defects. It was from resections taken during corrective heart surgery that the thymus tissue came. Apparent bias marked the V and J gene usage of thymic and blood repertoires. Related research found strongly overlapping thymic repertoires in unrelated individuals.

The sample was thymocytes. This TCR came from a boy under three years old with a congenital heart defect. The rearrangement uses TRBV9 and TRBJ1-2; unclear D gene. The CDR3 loop reads CASSVVEDCYGYTF. CDR3 in DNA: TGTGCCAGCAGCGTAGTTGAGGATTGCTATGGCTACACCTTC. The entire variable domain, with the rest obtained from reference TRBV9 and TRBJ1-2, is as follows: DSGVTQTPKHLITATGQRVTLRCSPRSGDLSVYWYQQSLDQGLQFLIQYYNGEERAKGNILERFSAQQFPDLHSELNLSSLELGDSALYFCASSVVEDCYGYTFGSGTRLTVV.